The T cell receptor beta chain described here comes from a study of blood T cell repertoires in COVID-19. At the level of the study: Acute and convalescent COVID-19 samples came from the United States, Italy and Spain. The cDNA or gDNA used as material had been derived from T cells, B-cell-depleted T cells, or PBMCs.

The Seattle patients joined while their infection was active and were tracked longitudinally afterward. Trimming cost V 7 bases and J 1 base, with 10 bases left between them. The CDR3 runs 12 residues. Germline-derived CDR1 and CDR2 are SQVTM and ANQGSEA. Comment on this clone: The same CDR3 can be traced to other DNA sequences in this sample.

Original analysis: Estimated nucleated cell counts came from reference gene primer amplification. The table came from immunoSEQ multiplex PCR; TCRdb's copy has only in-frame clones and leaves some out. V, J and clone size were drawn from that table, and D and trimming were deduced from the DNA. The sample records about 110,000 clones, about 82% being singletons. V usage is TRBV29-1 and J usage is TRBJ1-1; D possibly corresponds to TRBD1 (6 bases). This clonotype was sampled from a man older than 75 with COVID-19, enrolled during active disease. The sequenced material came from peripheral blood. Here the CDR3 DNA reads TGCAGCGGTAGACAGGAGAACACTGAAGCTTTCTTT. Its protein product is CSGRQENTEAFF.